Below, 19 T cell receptor beta chains from the same sample are listed, as sequenced in a study of cytomegalovirus exposure and HLA in healthy donors. Both 60 Vbeta primers and 13 Jbeta primers went into the PCR. Profiling relied on immunoSEQ multiplex PCR, and the TCRdb table lists in-frame clones only, not all of them. The sample lists roughly 150,000 clones, about 82% seen once, with 3.4% in the top ten. The material sequenced was PBMCs. These receptors were taken from a male donor in good health and CMV-seronegative.

The chain links TRBV15 to TRBJ2-2, with 10 bases that match TRBD2. The CDR3 length is 17 residues. Looked up from germline, CDR1 is LNHNV and CDR2 is YYDKDF (reference sequence). V lost 0 bases and J lost 1; bases outside the gene matches: 2. Written as DNA, the CDR3 is TGTGCCACCAGCAGAGACGCTAGCGGGGGGAACACCGGGGAGCTGTTTTTT. Translating gives CATSRDASGGNTGELFF. Filled out from reference TRBV15 and TRBJ2-2, the complete variable domain reads DAMVIQNPRYQVTQFGKPVTLSCSQTLNHNVMYWYQQKSSQAPKLLFHYYDKDFNNEADTPDNFQSRRPNTSFCFLDIRSPGLGDTAMYLCATSRDASGGNTGELFFGEGSRLTVL.

The genes are TRBV14 and TRBJ2-7; D not certain. CDR1 SGHDN and CDR2 FVKESK come from the germline V gene. V gave up 0 bases and J gave up 5 bases, with 14 bases separating them. The CDR3 has 15 amino acids. The CDR3 DNA sequence: TGTGCCAGCAGCCAAGATTTAGGCAGTGGGCACGAGCAGTACTTC. Its translation is CASSQDLGSGHEQYF.

This chain links TRBV28 with TRBJ1-1; TRBD1 might be the D (5 bases). Germline assignment: CDR1 MDHEN and CDR2 SYDVKM. V shed 1 base and J shed 2 bases, with 11 bases lying between them. CDR3 length: 15 amino acids. DNA for the CDR3: TGTGCCAGCAGTTTATTTTCAACAGGTAACACTGAAGCTTTCTTT. Protein: CASSLFSTGNTEAFF.

This sequence joins TRBV7-2 and TRBJ1-2, with D possibly being TRBD1 (5 bases). This CDR3 contains 13 residues. V was trimmed by 2 bases and J by 11 bases, leaving 15 bases between them. From germline, CDR1 is SGHTA and CDR2 FQGNSA. The CDR3: CASSLIQGSEYTF. CDR3 bases: TGTGCCAGCAGCTTAATCCAGGGAAGTGAGTACACCTTC.

The chain recombines TRBV19 with TRBJ2-3; 7 nucleotides agree with TRBD1. Germline V gene sequence: CDR1 LNHDA, CDR2 SQIVND (reference sequence). Trimming at V came to 3 bases and at J to 1 base, leaving 7 bases not matched to a gene. The CDR3 extends over 16 amino acids. This chain's CDR3 is CASSMHRGEGTDTQYF. As DNA, the CDR3 is TGTGCCAGTAGTATGCACAGGGGAGAGGGCACAGATACGCAGTATTTT. The full variable domain, with the rest looked up from reference TRBV19 and TRBJ2-3, is DGGITQSPKYLFRKEGQNVTLSCEQNLNHDAMYWYRQDPGQGLRLIYYSQIVNDFQKGDIAEGYSVSREKKESFPLTVTSAQKNPTAFYLCASSMHRGEGTDTQYFGPGTRLTVL.

With respect to this clone: The junction shows a germline mismatch at one end, possibly a read error. V gene TRBV7-9 combines with J gene TRBJ1-1, with D unclear. Germline V gene data show CDR1 as SEHNR and CDR2 as FQNEAQ (reference sequence). The CDR3 has 16 amino acids. The CDR3 protein is CSSSLAAGIMNTEAFF. CDR3 nucleotides: TGTTCCAGCAGCTTAGCGGCGGGCATCATGAACACTGAAGCTTTCTTT.

The chain is built from TRBV10-3 and TRBJ2-2; TRBD2 agrees at 7 bases. The length of the CDR3 is 16 residues. Germline V lookup: CDR1 ENHRY, CDR2 SYGVKD. V lost 11 bases to trimming and J lost 4 bases; unmatched junction nucleotides: 16. The CDR3 reads CASLAAERNFTGELFF. The CDR3 coding sequence is TGTGCCTCCCTAGCGGCGGAAAGAAATTTCACCGGGGAGCTGTTTTTT.

V is TRBV27 and J is TRBJ2-7; D perhaps matches TRBD2 (5 bases). This CDR3 region has 14 residues. Germline lookup yields CDR1 MNHEY and CDR2 SMNVEV (reference sequence). V gave up 1 base and J gave up 5 bases, with 12 bases separating them. The CDR3 spells CASSLLNSADEQYF. For the CDR3, the DNA is TGTGCCAGCAGTTTATTGAATAGCGCCGACGAGCAGTACTTC.

The chain uses TRBV28 and TRBJ2-5, with a tentative D call TRBD1 (6 bases). Germline loops: CDR1 MDHEN, CDR2 SYDVKM. The CDR3 has 14 residues. V was cut by 7 bases and J by 5 bases, with 17 bases left in between. The CDR3, as DNA: TGTGCCAGCAAGGTCATGGGTCAGGGGGAGACCCAGTACTTC. It translates to CASKVMGQGETQYF.

The V call is TRBV28, the J call TRBJ1-5, with a weak D call TRBD1 (6 bases). Germline lookup yields CDR1 MDHEN and CDR2 SYDVKM. This CDR3 comprises 15 residues. Trimming pared 6 bases from V and 3 bases from J, leaving 15 bases between. The CDR3 bases are TGTGCCAGCAGAACCAGACAGGTAGACAATCAGCCCCAGCATTTT. Protein sequence: CASRTRQVDNQPQHF. Variable domain in full (rest from reference TRBV28 and TRBJ1-5): DVKVTQSSRYLVKRTGEKVFLECVQDMDHENMFWYRQDPGLGLRLIYFSYDVKMKEKGDIPEGYSVSREKKERFSLILESASTNQTSMYLCASRTRQVDNQPQHFGDGTRLSIL.

The chain carries TRBV28 and TRBJ1-1, with 8 bases identical to TRBD1. The CDR3 is 13 residues long. The V gene's germline CDR1 is MDHEN and CDR2 SYDVKM. With V trimmed by 6 bases and J by 7 bases, 7 bases remained unmatched. CDR3 coding DNA: TGTGCCAGCAGCACAGGGGGTCATATTGAAGCTTTCTTT. Translated, it gives CASSTGGHIEAFF.

This clone has only one observation. The gene calls are TRBV4-1 and TRBJ2-1; tentatively, D is TRBD2 (6 bases). The CDR3 runs 15 residues. The germline V gene encodes CDR1 MGHRA and CDR2 YSYEKL. V was clipped by 2 bases and J by 7 bases, with 15 bases between them. The DNA of the CDR3 is TGCGCCAGCAGCCAATTGGCTAGCGTACAAAATGAGCAGTTCTTC. Amino acids: CASSQLASVQNEQFF.

This clone came up once. This chain links TRBV11-3 with TRBJ2-3; the D is unclear. CDR3 length: 15 residues. Germline values: CDR1 SGHNT, CDR2 YENEEA. V was trimmed by 1 base and J by 4 bases, leaving 12 bases between them. In DNA form, the CDR3 reads TGTGCCAGCAGCTTAGGGGCAGCAGTGGCAGATACGCAGTATTTT. It is translated as CASSLGAAVADTQYF.

The V and J genes are TRBV9 and TRBJ2-1; 9 nucleotides align to TRBD1. After removal of 3 bases from V and 3 bases from J, the junction contained 4 bases not matched to a gene. This CDR3 spans 15 amino acids. Germline V lookup: CDR1 SGDLS, CDR2 YYNGEE. The CDR3 DNA reads as TGTGCCAGCAGCGCACGACAGGGGGACTACAATGAGCAGTTCTTC. Translated: CASSARQGDYNEQFF.

This clone appeared once. The V and J genes are TRBV18 and TRBJ2-2, with D perhaps matching TRBD1 (5 bases). CDR1 is KGHSH and CDR2 is LQKENI in the germline V gene. V was trimmed by 1 base and J by 0 bases, leaving 6 bases between them. This CDR3 region has 15 residues. The chain's CDR3 is CASSPQGTNTGELFF. CDR3 DNA: TGTGCCAGCTCACCACAGGGGACGAACACCGGGGAGCTGTTTTTT.

This clone occurred once. V gene TRBV5-6 combines with J gene TRBJ1-2; D gene ambiguous. Germline values: CDR1 SGHDT, CDR2 YYEEEE. CDR3 size: 14 residues. Trimming took 0 bases from V and 4 from J, leaving 10 bases between them. CDR3 DNA: TGTGCCAGCAGCTTGGGGGCCCAAGGCTATGGCTACACCTTC. It encodes CASSLGAQGYGYTF.

This clone was found once. The CDR3, as DNA: TGCAGCGCAACCCCCTTTGGACAGGGCAATATGAACACTGAAGCTTTCTTT. Translated, it gives CSATPFGQGNMNTEAFF. This sequence joins TRBV29-1 and TRBJ1-1, with 8 bases that match TRBD1. The trim removed 7 bases at V and 0 bases at J, leaving 16 bases unmatched. The CDR3 is made up of 17 amino acids. In germline, CDR1 is SQVTM, CDR2 ANQGSEA.

The chain couples TRBV6-6 to TRBJ1-5; TRBD1 is a possible D gene (5 bases). CDR1 and CDR2 from the germline V gene are MNHNY and SVGAGI (reference sequence). CDR3 length: 13 amino acids. The ends were cut back, 2 bases at V and 5 bases at J, with 7 bases in the middle. This chain's CDR3 is CASSYQGYQPQHF. CDR3 DNA: TGTGCCAGCAGTTACCAGGGCTATCAGCCCCAGCATTTT.

V is TRBV27 and J is TRBJ2-2; 9 nucleotides agree with TRBD1. This CDR3 is 15 amino acids long. Germline trimming cut 6 bases from V and 7 bases from J; bases unmatched to any gene: 9. Germline-derived CDR1 and CDR2 are MNHEY and SMNVEV (reference sequence). The CDR3 loop reads CASSQRDRVNGELFF. CDR3 coding DNA: TGTGCCAGCAGCCAGAGGGACAGGGTGAACGGGGAGCTGTTTTTT.